This is a list of T cell receptor beta chains from one sample in a study of CD8+CD57+ T cells in acquired aplastic anemia. MiXCR, run by TCRdb on the reads, gives a single entry per CDR3 protein. Among around 140,000 distinct CDR3 sequences listed, more than 35% were seen once. The sequencing sample was made of sorted CD4+, CD8+, or CD8+CD57+ T cells (not recorded which) from PBMCs. The receptor source for this set is a human donor in good health, serving as a control. The CDR3 runs from the conserved cysteine through the conserved F or W. D genes are given only for firm matches. Not all rows give a size; the values are once, few, many and, for expanded clones, a class.

abundance: many; v_gene: TRBV25-1; d_gene: TRBD1; j_gene: TRBJ2-6; CDR3nt: TGTGCCAGCAGCTTAGGGGGCGCTGGGGCCAACGTCCTGACTTTC; CDR3aa: CASSLGGAGANVLTF
abundance: many; v_gene: TRBV30; d_gene: TRBD2; j_gene: TRBJ2-3; CDR3nt: TGTGCCTGGACTAGCGGGACTAGCACAGATACGCAGTATTTT; CDR3aa: CAWTSGTSTDTQYF
abundance: many; v_gene: TRBV7-9; d_gene: TRBD2; j_gene: TRBJ2-2; CDR3nt: TGTGCCAGCAGCCCCCAACTAGCGGCGAACACCGGGGAGCTGTTTTTT; CDR3aa: CASSPQLAANTGELFF
abundance: .; v_gene: TRBV19; d_gene: TRBD1; j_gene: TRBJ2-7; CDR3nt: TGTGCCAGTAGTAGAAACAGGGGCCCCTACGAGCAGTACTTC; CDR3aa: CASSRNRGPYEQYF
abundance: once; v_gene: TRBV29-1; d_gene: .; j_gene: TRBJ2-5; CDR3nt: TGCAGCGTTGATGGGGACACCCAAGAGACCCAGTACTTC; CDR3aa: CSVDGDTQETQYF
abundance: .; v_gene: TRBV11-2; d_gene: TRBD2; j_gene: TRBJ2-5; CDR3nt: TGTGCCAGCAGCTTAAGTACTAGCGGGGGGGCCTTCGATGAGACCCAGTACTTC; CDR3aa: CASSLSTSGGAFDETQYF
abundance: many; v_gene: TRBV10-2; d_gene: .; j_gene: TRBJ2-7; CDR3nt: TGCGCCAGCAGTCCCTCCGGCCCAAAAAAAAACACCTACGAGCAGTACTTC; CDR3aa: CASSPSGPKKNTYEQYF
abundance: many; v_gene: TRBV9; d_gene: TRBD1; j_gene: TRBJ1-2; CDR3nt: TGTGCCAGCAGCGTCGGACAGGGATGGCGCTACACCTTC; CDR3aa: CASSVGQGWRYTF
abundance: few; v_gene: TRBV6-2/TRBV6-3; d_gene: .; j_gene: TRBJ1-1; CDR3nt: TGTGCCAGCAGTTTGCGAGACCTTACTGAAGCTTTCTTT; CDR3aa: CASSLRDLTEAFF
abundance: .; v_gene: TRBV7-9; d_gene: TRBD2; j_gene: TRBJ2-7; CDR3nt: TGTGCCAGCAGCTCTGTGACTAGCGGGAGCGTCGAGCAGTACTTC; CDR3aa: CASSSVTSGSVEQYF
abundance: .; v_gene: TRBV24-1; d_gene: .; j_gene: TRBJ1-5; CDR3nt: TGTGCCACCAGGGGACCTTATAGCAATCAGCCCCAGCATTTT; CDR3aa: CATRGPYSNQPQHF
abundance: many; v_gene: TRBV7-9; d_gene: .; j_gene: TRBJ1-1; CDR3nt: TGTGCCAGCGCGGCAGGCCGGCGGGGGAACACTGAAGCTTTCTTT; CDR3aa: CASAAGRRGNTEAFF
abundance: few; v_gene: TRBV5-1; d_gene: .; j_gene: TRBJ1-3; CDR3nt: TGCGCCAGCAGCCCAGACGGCTTCCCTGGAAACACCATATATTTT; CDR3aa: CASSPDGFPGNTIYF
abundance: .; v_gene: TRBV5-4; d_gene: .; j_gene: TRBJ2-1; CDR3nt: TGTGCCAGCAGCTTACGGCCTATAAACAATGAGCAGTTCTTC; CDR3aa: CASSLRPINNEQFF
abundance: many; v_gene: TRBV20-1; d_gene: TRBD2; j_gene: TRBJ2-3; CDR3nt: TGCAGTGCGGGGGGCGGGAGGACTCGCACAGATACGCAGTATTTT; CDR3aa: CSAGGGRTRTDTQYF
abundance: .; v_gene: TRBV7-3; d_gene: .; j_gene: TRBJ2-2; CDR3nt: TGTGCCAGCAGCAGCAGCAGCCGTTACGGCGGGACCGGGGAGCTGTTTTTT; CDR3aa: CASSSSSRYGGTGELFF
abundance: many; v_gene: TRBV10-3; d_gene: TRBD1; j_gene: TRBJ2-3; CDR3nt: TGTGCCGTAACTCCGGGACAGGGGGCGTCAGATACGCAGTATTTT; CDR3aa: CAVTPGQGASDTQYF
abundance: .; v_gene: TRBV7-9; d_gene: TRBD1; j_gene: TRBJ1-4; CDR3nt: TGTGCCAGCAGCTTAAATGAGGGACAGAAGTCAAAACTGTTTTTT; CDR3aa: CASSLNEGQKSKLFF
abundance: .; v_gene: TRBV10-3; d_gene: .; j_gene: TRBJ1-1; CDR3nt: TGTGCCATCAGTGAGCAGGGGAACACTGAAGCTTTCTTT; CDR3aa: CAISEQGNTEAFF
abundance: many; v_gene: TRBV7-9; d_gene: .; j_gene: TRBJ2-1; CDR3nt: TGTGCCAGCACCGTGGCCCTTGAGCAGTTCTTC; CDR3aa: CASTVALEQFF
abundance: few; v_gene: TRBV27; d_gene: TRBD1; j_gene: TRBJ2-3; CDR3nt: TGTGCCAGCAGTTTCGGACAGGGGGCGCGAGATACGCAGTATTTT; CDR3aa: CASSFGQGARDTQYF
abundance: .; v_gene: TRBV19; d_gene: .; j_gene: TRBJ1-2; CDR3nt: TGTGCCAGTAGCATCAGGGGCGAGAATGGCTACACCTTC; CDR3aa: CASSIRGENGYTF
abundance: .; v_gene: TRBV25-1; d_gene: .; j_gene: TRBJ1-1; CDR3nt: TGTGCCAGCAGTGAAATGAACACTGAAGCTTTCTTT; CDR3aa: CASSEMNTEAFF
abundance: many; v_gene: TRBV4-2; d_gene: .; j_gene: TRBJ1-2; CDR3nt: TGTGCCAGCAGCCAAAATTTCCGGACGGCGAACTATGGCTACACCTTC; CDR3aa: CASSQNFRTANYGYTF
abundance: few; v_gene: TRBV28; d_gene: .; j_gene: TRBJ2-1; CDR3nt: TGTGCCAGCAGTTTGCGGGGGCTGTCGGGGGAGCAGTTCTTC; CDR3aa: CASSLRGLSGEQFF
abundance: many; v_gene: TRBV20-1; d_gene: .; j_gene: TRBJ1-1; CDR3nt: TGCAGTGCTAGCCGGATCCGCAGGAACGCTGAAGCTTTCTTT; CDR3aa: CSASRIRRNAEAFF
abundance: many; v_gene: TRBV7-3; d_gene: .; j_gene: TRBJ2-7; CDR3nt: TGTGCCAGCAGCTTAACAGACAGACGAACCAGGGGACGCGGCCTTTTCGAGCAGTACTTC; CDR3aa: CASSLTDRRTRGRGLFEQYF
abundance: .; v_gene: TRBV2; d_gene: .; j_gene: TRBJ1-2; CDR3nt: TGTGCCAGCAGTGAGCAGGGAGTTTATGGCTACACCTTC; CDR3aa: CASSEQGVYGYTF
abundance: few; v_gene: TRBV10-2; d_gene: TRBD2; j_gene: TRBJ2-7; CDR3nt: TGTGCCAGCAGGTCTAGCGGGGGGGGGGGGCGCGAGCAGTACTTC; CDR3aa: CASRSSGGGGREQYF
abundance: many; v_gene: TRBV28; d_gene: .; j_gene: TRBJ1-5; CDR3nt: TGTGCCAGTACGCGGAGTCAGCCCCAGCATTTT; CDR3aa: CASTRSQPQHF
abundance: many; v_gene: TRBV20-1; d_gene: .; j_gene: TRBJ1-1; CDR3nt: TGCAGTGCTCGTTCGCAGGCTCATAGAGGGACTGAAGCTTTCTTT; CDR3aa: CSARSQAHRGTEAFF
abundance: many; v_gene: TRBV5-1; d_gene: TRBD1; j_gene: TRBJ2-3; CDR3nt: TGCGCCAGCAGCTTGTGGGGACAGCTCACAGATACGCAGTATTTT; CDR3aa: CASSLWGQLTDTQYF
abundance: .; v_gene: TRBV4-1; d_gene: .; j_gene: TRBJ2-5; CDR3nt: TGCGCCAGCAGCCAAGACCCCTATCAAGAGACCCAGTACTTC; CDR3aa: CASSQDPYQETQYF
abundance: .; v_gene: TRBV12-3/TRBV12-4; d_gene: TRBD1; j_gene: TRBJ2-7; CDR3nt: TGTGCCAGCAGCTGGGACAGGGGCGAATACGAGCAGTACTTC; CDR3aa: CASSWDRGEYEQYF
abundance: many; v_gene: TRBV3-1; d_gene: .; j_gene: TRBJ1-2; CDR3nt: TGTGCCAGCAGCCAGTTAGCTAACTATGGCTACACCTTC; CDR3aa: CASSQLANYGYTF
abundance: .; v_gene: TRBV20-1; d_gene: .; j_gene: TRBJ2-5; CDR3nt: TGCAGTGCTAGTTCCGACAGCCACACCCAAGAGACCCAGTACTTC; CDR3aa: CSASSDSHTQETQYF
abundance: .; v_gene: TRBV6-1; d_gene: .; j_gene: TRBJ1-4; CDR3nt: TGTGCCAGCAGTCGAACAGCTTTAAATGAAAAACTGTTTTTT; CDR3aa: CASSRTALNEKLFF
abundance: many; v_gene: TRBV20-1; d_gene: .; j_gene: TRBJ1-6; CDR3nt: TGCAGTGCTAGCTTGGGGGCGAGTAATTCACCCCTCCACTTT; CDR3aa: CSASLGASNSPLHF
abundance: .; v_gene: TRBV29-1; d_gene: .; j_gene: TRBJ2-7; CDR3nt: TGCAGCGTTGAGGGCAGAGGACGTCTCTACGAGCAGTACTTC; CDR3aa: CSVEGRGRLYEQYF
abundance: .; v_gene: TRBV7-8; d_gene: .; j_gene: TRBJ2-7; CDR3nt: TGTGCCAGCAGCACCCGGGACCCGGCCTACGAGCAGTACTTC; CDR3aa: CASSTRDPAYEQYF
abundance: many; v_gene: TRBV19; d_gene: .; j_gene: TRBJ1-5; CDR3nt: TGTGCCAGTAGTATAGACCCTGGGCGGCCCTATAGCAATCAGCCCCAGCATTTT; CDR3aa: CASSIDPGRPYSNQPQHF
abundance: many; v_gene: TRBV10-3; d_gene: .; j_gene: TRBJ1-1; CDR3nt: TGTGCCATCAGGGTCGGCAGGGAGAACACTGAAGCTTTCTTT; CDR3aa: CAIRVGRENTEAFF
abundance: few; v_gene: TRBV3-1; d_gene: TRBD1; j_gene: TRBJ1-1; CDR3nt: TGTGCCAGCAGCCAGGGACAGATGAACACTGAAGCTTTCTTT; CDR3aa: CASSQGQMNTEAFF